The 28 T cell receptor beta chains below were found in one sample sequenced in a study of shared clonotypes between healthy human individuals. Generated by immunoSEQ multiplex PCR, the TCRdb table keeps only in-frame clones and is missing some. This sample has roughly 220,000 clones, with about 65% found just once. Sequenced sample: memory CD4+ T cells sorted from blood. Subset given: CD45RA-negative fraction. The receptors originated from a man younger than 45 in good health.

V and J are TRBV14 and TRBJ2-7; D ambiguous. Germline loops: CDR1 SGHDN, CDR2 FVKESK. V lost 3 bases to trimming and J lost 1 base, with 4 bases between them. The CDR3 runs to 12 residues. CDR3 loop: CASSQTSYEQYF. CDR3 sequence (DNA): TGTGCCAGCAGCCAGACATCCTACGAGCAGTACTTC.

This clone was seen only a few times. The V call is TRBV28, the J call TRBJ1-2, with D perhaps matching TRBD1 (5 bases). Looked up from germline, CDR1 is MDHEN and CDR2 is SYDVKM. Trimming removed 5 bases at V and 5 bases at J, with 18 bases between. The CDR3 extends over 15 amino acids. As DNA, the CDR3 is TGTGCCAGCAGTCCTGACGGGACGGCAGTTTATGGCTACACCTTC. Its translation: CASSPDGTAVYGYTF.

This clone has a handful of counts. The chain employs TRBV14 and TRBJ2-3, with 9 bases identical to TRBD1. Trimming cost V 4 bases and J 9 bases; bases outside gene matches: 5. Germline V gene data show CDR1 as SGHDN and CDR2 as FVKESK. This CDR3 is 13 amino acids long. The CDR3 is CASSLGQGLTQYF. The CDR3, as DNA: TGTGCCAGCAGCCTGGGACAGGGATTAACGCAGTATTTT.

The chain joins TRBV28 to TRBJ1-1; unclear D gene. The germline V gene encodes CDR1 MDHEN and CDR2 SYDVKM. The CDR3 covers 14 residues. With 2 bases removed from V and 4 bases from J, the gap between germline ends came to 11 bases. The CDR3 DNA reads TGTGCCAGCAGTTTAGAAGCGGCTCTCACTGAAGCTTTCTTT. It codes for CASSLEAALTEAFF.

This chain links TRBV5-4 with TRBJ1-1; 8 bases fit TRBD1. The V gene's germline CDR1 is SGHNT and CDR2 YYREEE (reference sequence). CDR3 length equals 15 residues. V dropped 4 bases and J dropped 1; count of bases not matched to a gene: 6. The CDR3: CASSRRQGTNTEAFF. CDR3 bases: TGTGCCAGCAGCCGACGACAGGGGACGAACACTGAAGCTTTCTTT.

This clone has at least ten counts. The chain recombines TRBV29-1 with TRBJ1-2; no clear D. The CDR3 spans 10 residues. Trimming cost V 3 bases and J 8 bases, with 7 bases left between them. Germline-derived CDR1 and CDR2 are SQVTM and ANQGSEA. The CDR3: CSVDSGGYTF. The CDR3 coding sequence is TGCAGCGTTGATTCTGGCGGCTACACCTTC.

As concerns this clone: The identical CDR3 is also encoded by other nucleotide sequences in the sample. The chain carries TRBV5-1 and TRBJ1-2, with 11 bases fitting TRBD1. The CDR3 has 15 amino acids. J was trimmed by 9 bases and V by 0 bases; bases with no gene match: 7. CDR1 is SGHRS, CDR2 YFSETQ, per germline. The CDR3 DNA sequence: TGCGCCAGCAGCTTGGCCGGGGGACAGGGGGGGAGCTACACCTTC. This gives the protein CASSLAGGQGGSYTF.

CDR3 residues: CASSISQGAGRGGYTF. In nucleotides, the CDR3 is TGTGCCAGTAGTATTTCACAGGGGGCTGGAAGAGGTGGCTACACCTTC. The genes are TRBV19 and TRBJ1-2; TRBD1 aligns across 9 bases. CDR1 and CDR2 (germline): LNHDA, SQIVND (reference sequence). CDR3 size: 16 residues. The V and J ends lost 3 bases and 7 bases, in that order; junction bases with no gene match: 12.

In nucleotides, the CDR3 is TGTGCCAGCAGTTTAGCCTGGACAGCTAATGAGCAGTTCTTC. Amino acid sequence: CASSLAWTANEQFF. The V gene is TRBV28, the J gene TRBJ2-1; D is perhaps TRBD1 (6 bases). CDR3 length: 14 residues. With 2 bases removed from V and 7 bases from J, the gap between germline ends came to 12 bases. Germline assignment: CDR1 MDHEN and CDR2 SYDVKM.

This chain links TRBV29-1 with TRBJ1-5; TRBD1 might be the D (6 bases). The CDR3 has 17 amino acids. V lost 7 bases and J 1 base, leaving 23 bases between the germline ends. Germline V gene lookup returns CDR1 SQVTM and CDR2 ANQGSEA. CDR3 sequence (DNA): TGCAGCGCCGAACGGCAGGGGTGGTTGATAAGCAATCAGCCCCAGCATTTT. Translating it yields CSAERQGWLISNQPQHF. The complete variable domain, with remaining parts taken from reference TRBV29-1 and TRBJ1-5, reads SAVISQKPSRDICQRGTSLTIQCQVDSQVTMMFWYRQQPGQSLTLIATANQGSEATYESGFVIDKFPISRPNLTFSTLTVSNMSPEDSSIYLCSAERQGWLISNQPQHFGDGTRLSIL.

The CDR3 coding sequence is TGCGCCAGCAGCATACAGGAGGACACCGGGGAGCTGTTTTTT. This translates into CASSIQEDTGELFF. The chain recombines TRBV5-1 with TRBJ2-2; possibly TRBD1 or TRBD2 for D (5 bases each). V was shortened by 4 bases and J by 3 bases, with 10 bases between the two germline ends. There are 14 residues in the CDR3. CDR1 is SGHRS and CDR2 is YFSETQ in the germline V gene. Full variable domain (remainder filled in from reference TRBV5-1 and TRBJ2-2): KAGVTQTPRYLIKTRGQQVTLSCSPISGHRSVSWYQQTPGQGLQFLFEYFSETQRNKGNFPGRFSGRQFSNSRSEMNVSTLELGDSALYLCASSIQEDTGELFFGEGSRLTVL.

CDR3: CASSPLGHLHEQYF. CDR3 nucleotides: TGTGCCAGCAGCCCATTAGGACATTTGCACGAGCAGTACTTC. This chain links TRBV5-4 with TRBJ2-7, with D possibly TRBD1 on 5 matching bases. CDR3 length equals 14 residues. Between the trimmed V and J ends, which lost 4 bases and 5 bases, there was a span of 16 bases. Germline CDR1 and CDR2: SGHNT and YYREEE (reference sequence).

The chain is built from TRBV11-3 and TRBJ2-1, with D perhaps being TRBD1 or TRBD2 (5 bases each). Germline assignment: CDR1 SGHNT and CDR2 YENEEA. There are 16 residues in the CDR3. V lost 0 bases, J lost 0 bases, and 9 bases lay in between. The CDR3 reads CASSLEGTGSYNEQFF. The CDR3 nucleotides read TGTGCCAGCAGCTTAGAAGGGACGGGCTCCTACAATGAGCAGTTCTTC.

The sample holds a few counts of this clone. V is TRBV7-9 and J is TRBJ2-7, with D hard to call. In germline, CDR1 is SEHNR, CDR2 FQNEAQ (reference sequence). Trimming took 2 bases from V and 4 from J, leaving 3 bases between them. The CDR3 contains 11 residues. The CDR3 here is CASSLYYEQYF. As DNA, the CDR3 is TGTGCCAGCAGCTTATATTACGAGCAGTACTTC.

This clone was detected only a few times. J is TRBJ2-7 and V is TRBV2; 11 positions match TRBD2. The CDR3 sequence is 18 residues long. V shed 2 bases, J shed 6 bases, and the junction held 15 bases outside the gene matches. The germline V gene encodes CDR1 SNHLY and CDR2 FYNNEI. CDR3 nucleotides: TGTGCCAGCAGTGAAACCCCGTCCCTAGCGGGAGGAGCGGGCGAGCAGTACTTC. Translated, it gives CASSETPSLAGGAGEQYF.

The J gene is TRBJ2-3, the V gene TRBV2; TRBD2 matches 9 bases. Unmatched junction bases numbered 9, after V lost 2 bases and J lost 0 bases. There are 18 residues in the CDR3. The germline gives CDR1 SNHLY, CDR2 FYNNEI. The CDR3 nucleotides read TGTGCCAGCAGTGAACGGCTAGCGGGACCAACTAGCACAGATACGCAGTATTTT. This translates into CASSERLAGPTSTDTQYF. Full variable domain (rest looked up from reference TRBV2 and TRBJ2-3): EPEVTQTPSHQVTQMGQEVILRCVPISNHLYFYWYRQILGQKVEFLVSFYNNEISEKSEIFDDQFSVERPDGSNFTLKIRSTKLEDSAMYFCASSERLAGPTSTDTQYFGPGTRLTVL.

The chain links TRBV4-3 to TRBJ2-5, with 13 bases fitting TRBD2. The CDR3 is made up of 15 amino acids. Germline V gene data show CDR1 as LGHNA and CDR2 as YSLEER. Unmatched junction bases numbered 1, after V lost 1 base and J lost 5 bases. Written as DNA, the CDR3 is TGCGCCAGCAGCCAAGGGACTAGCGGGAGTGAGACCCAGTACTTC. Protein: CASSQGTSGSETQYF.

V usage is TRBV29-1 and J usage is TRBJ2-3; maybe TRBD2 (5 bases). The CDR3 runs to 13 residues. Trimming took 3 bases from V and 2 from J, leaving 9 bases between them. Germline assignment: CDR1 SQVTM and CDR2 ANQGSEA. The CDR3 protein is CSVDVGNTDTQYF. The CDR3 DNA reads TGCAGCGTTGATGTCGGGAACACAGATACGCAGTATTTT.

The chain is built from TRBV5-4 and TRBJ1-2, with D perhaps matching TRBD1 (6 bases). The V end was cut by 4 bases, the J end by 1 base, with 11 bases between. This CDR3 is built from 14 residues. Germline-derived CDR1 and CDR2 are SGHNT and YYREEE (reference sequence). The chain's CDR3 is CASSRTDNNYGYTF. DNA of the CDR3: TGTGCCAGCAGCCGGACAGACAATAACTATGGCTACACCTTC.

This clone has only a few counts. The rearrangement uses TRBV29-1 and TRBJ2-1; tentatively, D is TRBD1 (6 bases). Germline V gives CDR1 SQVTM, CDR2 ANQGSEA. The V and J ends lost 2 bases and 1 base respectively, with 12 bases between them. The CDR3 runs 15 residues. The CDR3, as DNA: TGCAGCGTTGAACGCCGGACAGATTCCTACAATGAGCAGTTCTTC. The encoded protein is CSVERRTDSYNEQFF.

This chain connects TRBV5-1 to TRBJ2-7; 7 bases agree with TRBD2. After removal of 0 bases from V and 7 bases from J, the junction contained 7 bases not matched to a gene. There are 14 residues in the CDR3. Per the germline V gene, CDR1 is SGHRS and CDR2 is YFSETQ. The CDR3 reads CASSLDRTGGEQYF. CDR3 sequence (DNA): TGCGCCAGCAGCTTGGACAGGACCGGGGGGGAGCAGTACTTC.

The chain uses TRBV20-1 and TRBJ1-1; D is unclear. This CDR3 region has 11 residues. Trimming shortened V by 6 bases and J by 11 bases, and 16 bases separated the two germline ends. The germline V gene has CDR1 DFQATT and CDR2 SNEGSKA (reference sequence). The CDR3 bases are TGCAGTGCAGGAGTACTGGGGATGGCTTTCTTT. Translation: CSAGVLGMAFF.

The CDR3 protein is CASSLEGRVNTEAFF. The CDR3 nucleotides read TGTGCCAGCAGCTTAGAGGGCAGAGTCAACACTGAAGCTTTCTTT. The chain uses TRBV11-2 and TRBJ1-1; the D is unclear. The CDR3 is made up of 15 amino acids. Trimming pared 0 bases from V and 2 bases from J, leaving 10 bases between. Germline V gene data show CDR1 as SGHAT and CDR2 as FQNNGV.

The chain has TRBV6-4 and TRBJ2-2; D might be TRBD1 (5 bases). Germline V lookup: CDR1 MRHNA, CDR2 SNTAGT. V was pared by 5 bases and J by 1 base, with 5 bases between. The CDR3 length is 13 residues. CDR3 coding DNA: TGTGCCAGCAGTACAGGGAACACCGGGGAGCTGTTTTTT. Protein sequence: CASSTGNTGELFF.

This chain joins TRBV29-1 and TRBJ2-7; possibly TRBD2 for D (5 bases). From germline, CDR1 is SQVTM and CDR2 ANQGSEA. Trimming shortened V by 4 bases and J by 2 bases, and 15 bases separated the two germline ends. The CDR3 runs to 14 residues. The CDR3 here is CSVGGGYGTYEQYF. The DNA for the CDR3 is TGCAGCGTTGGTGGTGGCTACGGGACCTACGAGCAGTACTTC.

The rearrangement links TRBV6-6 to TRBJ1-5, with 7 bases aligning to TRBD1. This CDR3 is 16 amino acids long. V gave up 7 bases and J gave up 4 bases; unmatched junction bases: 13. Germline V lookup: CDR1 MNHNY, CDR2 SVGAGI (reference sequence). The CDR3 here is CASIHSRDSRNQPQHF. The CDR3 DNA reads as TGTGCCAGCATTCACAGCCGGGACAGCCGGAATCAGCCCCAGCATTTT.

This clone was picked up a small number of times. J is TRBJ2-7 and V is TRBV25-1; 9 bases line up with TRBD2. CDR3 length: 17 amino acids. CDR1 MGHDK and CDR2 SYGVNS come from the germline V gene. The trim removed 1 base at V and 4 bases at J, leaving 11 bases unmatched. This CDR3 is CASSESPFSGSRYEQYF. The CDR3 DNA follows: TGTGCCAGCAGTGAATCTCCCTTTAGCGGGAGTAGGTACGAGCAGTACTTC.

This clone has just a few counts. The V gene is TRBV4-1, the J gene TRBJ2-3; no definite D call. Trimming stripped 0 bases from V and 6 bases from J, with 19 bases between. Per germline, CDR1 MGHRA and CDR2 YSYEKL. The CDR3 is made up of 17 amino acids. CDR3 in amino acids: CASSQDFLVSYSDTQYF. The CDR3 nucleotides are TGCGCCAGCAGCCAAGATTTCCTAGTTTCATACTCGGATACGCAGTATTTT.